These T cell receptor beta chains were read from a single sample in a study of control samples from healthy donors and cancer patients. This table comes from immunoSEQ multiplex PCR, and its TCRdb copy is limited to in-frame clones, with some not included. This sample yields roughly 20,000 clones, of which 80% to 85% are seen a single time; about 30% belongs to the top ten. Sequencing was done on a sample of PBMCs. The receptors originated from a man older than 75 with head and neck cancer. The CDR3 runs from the conserved cysteine through the conserved F or W. The D gene is left open where the match is weak. Rows may omit the clone size; those that give it use once, few, many or a size class.

j_gene | abundance | d_gene | v_gene | CDR3aa | CDR3nt
TRBJ1-4 | NA | NA | TRBV6-6 | CASSYSSGEGEKLFF | TGTGCCAGCAGTTACTCCTCGGGGGAGGGTGAAAAACTGTTTTTT
TRBJ2-5 | NA | NA | TRBV2 | CASNPEETQYF | TGTGCCAGCAACCCCGAAGAGACCCAGTACTTC
TRBJ2-7 | NA | NA | TRBV6-1 | CASSEAAGMGYEQYF | TGTGCCAGCAGTGAAGCGGCAGGGATGGGCTACGAGCAGTACTTC
TRBJ2-7 | NA | NA | TRBV19 | CASSITVNGGYEQYF | TGTGCCAGTAGTATCACCGTGAACGGGGGCTACGAGCAGTACTTC
TRBJ1-4 | NA | NA | TRBV4-3 | CASSQDFYPGRGEKLFF | TGCGCCAGCAGCCAAGATTTTTACCCAGGGAGGGGGGAAAAACTGTTTTTT
TRBJ2-5 | NA | TRBD2 | TRBV2 | CASSEARGGTQYF | TGTGCCAGCAGTGAAGCGCGGGGGGGGACCCAGTACTTC
TRBJ2-7 | NA | NA | TRBV6-5 | CASSLDAAYEQYF | TGTGCCAGCAGTTTAGACGCTGCCTACGAGCAGTACTTC
TRBJ2-1 | once | NA | TRBV19 | CASSNNDLYNEQFF | TGTGCCAGTAGTAATAATGACCTCTACAATGAGCAGTTCTTC
TRBJ1-2 | NA | NA | TRBV21-1 | CASSKTPYGYTF | TGTGCCAGCAGCAAAACCCCTTACGGCTACACCTTC
TRBJ1-1 | once | NA | TRBV7-9 | CASSLGAGPLNTEAFF | TGTGCCAGCAGCTTAGGGGCAGGACCCCTGAACACTGAAGCTTTCTTT
TRBJ2-7 | few | NA | TRBV5-1 | CASSLTPRYEQYF | TGCGCCAGCAGCTTGACCCCCCGGTACGAGCAGTACTTC
TRBJ2-1 | NA | TRBD2 | TRBV4-3 | CAPSQDGGGYNEQFF | TGCGCCCCCAGCCAAGATGGGGGGGGGTACAATGAGCAGTTCTTC
TRBJ2-5 | NA | NA | TRBV27 | CASSPLALGQQETQYF | TGTGCCAGCAGCCCGCTGGCCCTAGGACAGCAAGAGACCCAGTACTTC
TRBJ2-7 | NA | NA | TRBV2 | CASSTGISYEQYF | TGTGCCAGCAGTACAGGGATCTCCTACGAGCAGTACTTC
TRBJ1-4 | few | NA | TRBV14 | CASSQTKSVGKLFF | TGTGCCAGCAGCCAAACCAAGTCAGTCGGAAAACTGTTTTTT
TRBJ2-7 | NA | NA | TRBV7-8 | CASSLGGTYQSPYEQYF | TGTGCCAGCAGCTTAGGAGGGACATACCAGAGCCCCTACGAGCAGTACTTC
TRBJ2-5 | NA | TRBD2 | TRBV29-1 | CSVEGEGRIQETQYF | TGCAGCGTTGAGGGGGAGGGACGGATTCAAGAGACCCAGTACTTC
TRBJ1-5 | few | NA | TRBV7-2 | CASSLLNNQPQHF | TGTGCCAGCAGCTTGCTCAACAATCAGCCCCAGCATTTT
TRBJ2-5 | NA | TRBD1 | TRBV19 | CASSIGRITGGIQETQYF | TGTGCCAGTAGTATTGGGAGAATTACAGGGGGAATCCAAGAGACCCAGTACTTC
TRBJ2-1 | NA | NA | TRBV5-1 | CASSFGGSSYNEQFF | TGCGCCAGCAGCTTTGGGGGTAGCTCCTACAATGAGCAGTTCTTC
TRBJ2-5 | NA | NA | TRBV30 | CAWSLQETQYF | TGTGCCTGGAGCCTCCAAGAGACCCAGTACTTC
TRBJ2-1 | NA | NA | TRBV4-1 | CASSQMGILYEQFF | TGCGCCAGCAGCCAGATGGGCATTCTCTATGAGCAGTTCTTC
TRBJ2-7 | NA | TRBD2 | TRBV6-6 | CASSYSYGGSSYEQYF | TGTGCCAGCAGTTACTCGTACGGGGGGAGCTCCTACGAGCAGTACTTC
TRBJ2-7 | NA | TRBD2 | TRBV4-3 | CASSPGGLAGVDEQYF | TGCGCCAGCAGCCCCGGGGGGCTAGCGGGAGTAGACGAGCAGTACTTC
TRBJ2-1 | few | TRBD2 | TRBV27 | CASSPSGSLYNEQFF | TGTGCCAGCAGCCCTAGCGGGAGTCTCTACAATGAGCAGTTCTTC
TRBJ2-1 | NA | NA | TRBV5-1 | CASSRGLAGLSYNEQFF | TGCGCCAGCAGCCGGGGTCTGGCGGGGCTTTCCTACAATGAGCAGTTCTTC
TRBJ2-2 | NA | NA | TRBV6-2/TRBV6-3 | CASSLGGAAGELFF | TGTGCCAGCAGCCTCGGGGGTGCGGCCGGGGAGCTGTTTTTT
TRBJ1-5 | NA | TRBD1 | TRBV3-1/TRBV3-2 | CASSKDRDQPQHF | TGTGCCAGCAGCAAGGACAGGGATCAGCCCCAGCATTTT
TRBJ2-3 | NA | TRBD2 | TRBV27 | CASSPIAGVGDTQYF | TGTGCCAGCAGTCCCATAGCGGGAGTCGGAGATACGCAGTATTTT
TRBJ2-7 | NA | NA | TRBV19 | CASTPSDVYEQYF | TGTGCCAGTACCCCGTCAGACGTCTACGAGCAGTACTTC
TRBJ1-1 | NA | NA | TRBV5-1 | CASSLGRGEAFF | TGCGCCAGCAGCTTGGGGCGGGGAGAAGCTTTCTTT
TRBJ1-1 | NA | NA | TRBV6-6 | CASSYGGGGGEAFF | TGTGCCAGCAGCTACGGAGGTGGTGGCGGTGAAGCTTTCTTT
TRBJ1-2 | NA | NA | TRBV4-3 | CASSQGVRIDYGYTF | TGCGCCAGCAGCCAAGGGGTAAGGATCGACTATGGCTACACCTTC
TRBJ2-3 | NA | NA | TRBV5-1 | CASSFFSTDTQYF | TGCGCCAGCAGCTTTTTCTCCACAGATACGCAGTATTTT
TRBJ2-1 | few | NA | TRBV7-9 | CASSVLGYDNEQFF | TGTGCCAGCAGCGTTTTGGGTTATGACAATGAGCAGTTCTTC
TRBJ1-2 | NA | NA | TRBV10-3 | CAIRDYTGGYTF | TGTGCCATCAGGGACTATACGGGGGGCTACACCTTC
TRBJ1-3 | NA | TRBD1 | TRBV2 | CALQGGAGNTIYF | TGTGCCCTCCAGGGGGGCGCTGGAAACACCATATATTTT